One and the same sample provided the 23 T cell receptor beta chains below, sequenced in a study of response to subunit inactivated influenza vaccine. MiXCR, run by TCRdb on the RT-PCR reads, gives a single entry per CDR3 protein. Of some 150,000 distinct CDR3 sequences listed, more than 10% are singletons. These data are also associated with another study on T cells expressing NK-cell markers. That paper notes: TCR beta cDNA was generated via 5'RACE template switching incorporating UMIs.

This specimen consisted of CD8+ T cells sorted from PBMCs, obtained 11 to 12 days after vaccination. The receptors shown here come from a man aged 45 to 65 who received an inactivated influenza vaccine.

This clonotype turned up a few times. The rearrangement links TRBV30 to TRBJ2-1; D may be TRBD1 or TRBD2 (5 bases each). This CDR3 comprises 14 residues. The germline V gene has CDR1 GTSNPN and CDR2 SVGIG (reference sequence). The V end was cut by 1 base, the J end by 5 bases, with 12 bases between. The chain's CDR3 is CAWSGGYGDNEQFF. DNA of the CDR3: TGTGCCTGGAGTGGGGGCTACGGGGACAATGAGCAGTTCTTC.

This chain joins TRBV6-1 and TRBJ2-1, with 7 positions matching TRBD1. After removal of 2 bases from V and 3 bases from J, the junction contained 1 base not matched to a gene. Germline CDR1 and CDR2: MNHNS and SASEGT. CDR3 length equals 14 residues. The CDR3 here is CASSESGGYNEQFF. CDR3 coding DNA: TGTGCCAGCAGTGAATCAGGGGGCTACAATGAGCAGTTCTTC.

The chain recombines TRBV10-3 with TRBJ1-2; D is uncertain. Trimming stripped 2 bases from V and 4 bases from J, with 5 bases between. This CDR3 region has 12 residues. Germline V CDR1 and CDR2: ENHRY, SYGVKD. CDR3 sequence reads: CAISEVRYGYTF. In DNA, the CDR3 is TGTGCCATCAGTGAGGTCCGCTATGGCTACACCTTC.

V is TRBV28 and J is TRBJ2-5; TRBD2 agrees at 7 bases. The CDR3 covers 16 residues. J gave up 6 bases and V 5 bases, and 15 bases lay outside the gene matches. CDR1 is MDHEN, CDR2 SYDVKM, per germline. In DNA, the CDR3 is TGTGCCAGCAGTCTCAGACTAGCAGCTACCCTACAGACCCAGTACTTC. Translated, it gives CASSLRLAATLQTQYF.

J is TRBJ2-1 and V is TRBV10-3; maybe TRBD1 (7 bases). The germline CDR1 and CDR2 sequences are ENHRY and SYGVKD. V lost 5 bases, J lost 8 bases, and 19 bases lay in between. There are 15 residues in the CDR3. As DNA, the CDR3 is TGTGCCATCAGTCCTACAGGGGACTTTGCCTATGAGCAGTTCTTC. Protein sequence: CAISPTGDFAYEQFF.

This clonotype was picked up many times. This chain links TRBV29-1 with TRBJ2-2, with D possibly matching TRBD1 (7 bases). With 5 bases removed from V and 3 bases from J, the gap between germline ends came to 13 bases. This CDR3 spans 14 amino acids. Germline V lookup: CDR1 SQVTM, CDR2 ANQGSEA. The CDR3 sequence is CSVPGGRYTGELFF. The CDR3 DNA follows: TGCAGCGTTCCAGGGGGGCGGTACACCGGGGAGCTGTTTTTT.

This clonotype was seen a few times. The rearrangement uses TRBV5-1 and TRBJ1-5, with D unresolved. V was cut by 0 bases and J by 9 bases, with 10 bases left in between. This CDR3 comprises 13 residues. Germline CDR1 SGHRS, CDR2 YFSETQ. The CDR3 loop is CASSLDLPRPQHF. CDR3 DNA sequence: TGCGCCAGCAGCTTGGACTTGCCGAGGCCCCAGCATTTT.

The chain employs TRBV4-2 and TRBJ2-7, with 8 bases aligning to TRBD1. The CDR3 sequence is 18 residues long. Trimming took 0 bases from V and 0 from J; bases not matched to a gene: 10. Germline V lookup: CDR1 LGHNA, CDR2 YNFKEQ. For the CDR3, the DNA is TGTGCCAGCAGCCAAGAAGGTTTTAGGACAGGGAGCTCCTACGAGCAGTACTTC. It yields the protein CASSQEGFRTGSSYEQYF.

This clonotype showed up just a few times. This sequence joins TRBV11-2 and TRBJ2-1; TRBD2 is a possible D gene (7 bases). CDR3 size: 14 residues. In germline, CDR1 is SGHAT, CDR2 FQNNGV. Trimming shortened V by 0 bases and J by 10 bases, and 13 bases separated the two germline ends. CDR3 sequence reads: CASSLDPGGAEQFF. The CDR3 bases are TGTGCCAGCAGCTTAGATCCGGGGGGCGCCGAGCAGTTCTTC.

The CDR3 DNA reads as TGTGCCAGCAGTCCAAGCGGGGGGGCCTACAATGAGCAGTTCTTC. It yields the protein CASSPSGGAYNEQFF. V gene TRBV12-3 or TRBV12-4 combines with J gene TRBJ2-1; 10 bases align to TRBD2. CDR3 length: 15 residues. The junction had 3 bases not matched to a gene; V was cut back by 5 bases and J by 2 bases.

This clonotype was observed once. This may be a read error: a much more frequent sequence differs by one nucleotide. V gene TRBV27 combines with J gene TRBJ2-3; 10 bases are shared with TRBD2. CDR3 size: 16 residues. Germline CDR1 and CDR2: MNHEY and SMNVEV (reference sequence). With 6 bases clipped from V and 2 bases from J, the junction kept 8 bases outside the gene matches. The CDR3 nucleotides read TGTGCCAGCAGCTCACTAGCGGGACCTCACACAGATACGCAGTATTTT. As protein: CASSSLAGPHTDTQYF.

This clonotype turned up a few times. This chain joins TRBV7-9 and TRBJ1-1; TRBD1 is a possible D gene (6 bases). CDR3 length: 15 residues. Germline CDR1 SEHNR, CDR2 FQNEAQ (reference sequence). The V and J ends lost 8 bases and 3 bases respectively, with 19 bases between them. CDR3 sequence: CASGIQGNLDTEAFF. Here the CDR3 DNA reads TGTGCCAGCGGAATTCAGGGGAACTTGGACACTGAAGCTTTCTTT. Variable domain in full (rest from reference TRBV7-9 and TRBJ1-1): DTGVSQNPRHKITKRGQNVTFRCDPISEHNRLYWYRQTLGQGPEFLTYFQNEAQLEKSRLLSDRFSAERPKGSFSTLEIQRTEQGDSAMYLCASGIQGNLDTEAFFGQGTRLTVV.

The chain links TRBV7-6 to TRBJ2-3; 9 positions match TRBD2. Germline V gene data show CDR1 as SGHVS and CDR2 as FNYEAQ. The CDR3 extends over 21 amino acids. V was pared by 1 base and J by 1 base, with 18 bases of the junction left unmatched. The CDR3 nucleotides read TGTGCCAGCAGCTTAGGATCGAGGGTGGGACTAGCCGAACCCCGCACAGATACGCAGTATTTT. Translation: CASSLGSRVGLAEPRTDTQYF.

A few counts support this clonotype. The chain couples TRBV10-3 to TRBJ1-3; D is perhaps TRBD1 (6 bases). V was clipped by 10 bases and J by 0 bases, with 13 bases between them. The CDR3 length is 14 residues. CDR1 and CDR2 (germline): ENHRY, SYGVKD. CDR3 loop: CASQDRYSGNTIYF. For the CDR3, the DNA is TGTGCCAGCCAGGACAGATACTCTGGAAACACCATATATTTT.

CDR3 amino acids: CASSEAPVGTGEVGEQFF. As DNA, the CDR3 is TGTGCCAGCAGTGAAGCGCCGGTGGGGACAGGGGAGGTTGGTGAGCAGTTCTTC. J is TRBJ2-1 and V is TRBV2; 10 positions match TRBD1. The V and J ends lost 0 bases and 9 bases, in that order; junction bases with no gene match: 14. CDR1 is SNHLY and CDR2 is FYNNEI in the germline V gene. The CDR3 runs 18 residues.

This rearrangement joins TRBV6-2 or TRBV6-3 to TRBJ2-2; D unclear. Per germline, CDR1 MNHEY and CDR2 SVGEGT. Trimming pared 2 bases from V and 0 bases from J, leaving 10 bases between. The CDR3 covers 16 residues. CDR3 sequence (DNA): TGTGCCAGCAGTTACCTCGCAGCCGCGAACACCGGGGAGCTGTTTTTT. Translating gives CASSYLAAANTGELFF.

The genes are TRBV7-6 and TRBJ2-3, with TRBD2 matching 10 bases. Germline V lookup: CDR1 SGHVS, CDR2 FNYEAQ. The V segment lost 7 bases and the J segment 3 bases; nucleotides outside the gene matches: 16. This CDR3 region has 18 residues. DNA for the CDR3: TGTGCCAGCATCGAATGGATTTCTAGCGGGAGTTCGACAGATACGCAGTATTTT. Protein: CASIEWISSGSSTDTQYF.

This clonotype has only a few counts. V usage is TRBV6-1 and J usage is TRBJ2-5, with D unclear. V was shortened by 3 bases and J by 0 bases, with 8 bases between the two germline ends. Germline V lookup: CDR1 MNHNS, CDR2 SASEGT. This CDR3 has 14 amino acids. The CDR3 here is CASSDRLYQETQYF. Here the CDR3 DNA reads TGTGCCAGCAGTGACAGGTTGTACCAAGAGACCCAGTACTTC.

CDR3 sequence (DNA): TGTGCCAGCAGCCCAGCCTGGACAGGGGGTTTCTACGAGCAGTACTTC. Its protein is CASSPAWTGGFYEQYF. This chain links TRBV7-8 with TRBJ2-7; TRBD1 matches 10 bases. Germline V lookup: CDR1 SGHVS, CDR2 FQNEAQ. The CDR3 sequence is 16 residues long. Germline trimming cut 5 bases from V and 3 bases from J; bases unmatched to any gene: 10.

There are a few counts of this clonotype. This chain uses TRBV19 with TRBJ2-7; D not resolved. Trimming cost V 1 base and J 3 bases, with 7 bases left between them. Germline values: CDR1 LNHDA, CDR2 SQIVND (reference sequence). This CDR3 has 13 residues. The CDR3 protein is CASSIGGFYEQYF. As DNA, the CDR3 is TGTGCCAGTAGTATAGGTGGTTTCTACGAGCAGTACTTC.

This clonotype was counted at least ten times. V and J are TRBV5-6 and TRBJ1-2; D uncertain. The V and J ends lost 3 bases and 3 bases respectively, with 6 bases between them. Germline values: CDR1 SGHDT, CDR2 YYEEEE. This CDR3 region has 12 residues. CDR3 protein: CASSSSDYGYTF. CDR3 nucleotide sequence: TGTGCCAGCAGCTCTTCTGACTATGGCTACACCTTC.

The rearrangement joins TRBV28 to TRBJ1-5; 10 bases align to TRBD1. CDR1 is MDHEN and CDR2 is SYDVKM in the germline V gene. The V and J ends lost 3 bases and 3 bases, in that order; junction bases with no gene match: 5. The CDR3 has 16 amino acids. CDR3 DNA sequence: TGTGCCAGCAGTTTTGTGGGACAGGGGCTCAATCAGCCCCAGCATTTT. The encoded protein is CASSFVGQGLNQPQHF.

The chain is built from TRBV7-9 and TRBJ1-1, with TRBD1 matching 10 bases. Germline assignment: CDR1 SEHNR and CDR2 FQNEAQ (reference sequence). The CDR3 covers 17 residues. V dropped 1 base and J dropped 3; count of bases not matched to a gene: 8. In DNA form, the CDR3 reads TGTGCCAGCAGCTTAGGGGTCCAGGGACAGGGGCACACTGAAGCTTTCTTT. This translates into CASSLGVQGQGHTEAFF.